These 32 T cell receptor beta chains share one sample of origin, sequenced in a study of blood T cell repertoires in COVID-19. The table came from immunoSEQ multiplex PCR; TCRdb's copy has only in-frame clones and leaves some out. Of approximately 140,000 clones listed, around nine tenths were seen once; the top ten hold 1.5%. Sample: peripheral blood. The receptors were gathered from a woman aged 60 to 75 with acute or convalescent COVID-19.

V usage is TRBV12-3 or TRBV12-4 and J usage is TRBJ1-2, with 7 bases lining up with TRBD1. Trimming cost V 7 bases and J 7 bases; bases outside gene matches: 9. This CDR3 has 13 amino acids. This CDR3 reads CASTIQGWAGYTF. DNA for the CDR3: TGTGCCAGCACAATACAGGGGTGGGCTGGCTACACCTTC.

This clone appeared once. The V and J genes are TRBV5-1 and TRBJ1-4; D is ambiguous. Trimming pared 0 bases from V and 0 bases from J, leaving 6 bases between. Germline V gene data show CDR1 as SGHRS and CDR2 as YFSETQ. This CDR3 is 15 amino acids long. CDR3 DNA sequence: TGCGCCAGCAGCTTGGGGGCTTCAACTAATGAAAAACTGTTTTTT. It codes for CASSLGASTNEKLFF.

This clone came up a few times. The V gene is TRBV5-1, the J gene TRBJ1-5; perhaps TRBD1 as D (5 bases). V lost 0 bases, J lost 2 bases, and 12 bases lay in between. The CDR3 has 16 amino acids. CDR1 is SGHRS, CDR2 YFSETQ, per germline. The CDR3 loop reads CASSLDGQGGNQPQHF. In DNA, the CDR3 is TGCGCCAGCAGCTTGGATGGGCAGGGCGGCAATCAGCCCCAGCATTTT.

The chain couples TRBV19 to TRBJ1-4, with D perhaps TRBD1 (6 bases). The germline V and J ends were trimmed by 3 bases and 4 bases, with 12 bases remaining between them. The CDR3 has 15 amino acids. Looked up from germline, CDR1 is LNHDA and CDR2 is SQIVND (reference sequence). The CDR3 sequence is CASSIGTTNNEKLFF. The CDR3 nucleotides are TGTGCCAGTAGTATCGGGACAACTAATAATGAAAAACTGTTTTTT.

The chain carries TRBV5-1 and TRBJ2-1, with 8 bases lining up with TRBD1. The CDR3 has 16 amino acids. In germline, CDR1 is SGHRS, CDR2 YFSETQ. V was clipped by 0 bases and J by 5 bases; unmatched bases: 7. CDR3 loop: CASSLGSGTGDNEQFF. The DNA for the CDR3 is TGCGCCAGCAGCTTGGGGTCCGGGACAGGAGACAATGAGCAGTTCTTC.

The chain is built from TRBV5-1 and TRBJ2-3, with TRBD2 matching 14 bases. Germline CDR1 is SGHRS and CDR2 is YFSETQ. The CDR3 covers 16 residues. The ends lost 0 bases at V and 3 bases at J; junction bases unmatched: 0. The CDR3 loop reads CASSLGLAGGTDTQYF. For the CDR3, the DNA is TGCGCCAGCAGCTTGGGACTAGCGGGGGGGACAGATACGCAGTATTTT. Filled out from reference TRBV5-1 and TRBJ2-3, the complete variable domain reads KAGVTQTPRYLIKTRGQQVTLSCSPISGHRSVSWYQQTPGQGLQFLFEYFSETQRNKGNFPGRFSGRQFSNSRSEMNVSTLELGDSALYLCASSLGLAGGTDTQYFGPGTRLTVL.

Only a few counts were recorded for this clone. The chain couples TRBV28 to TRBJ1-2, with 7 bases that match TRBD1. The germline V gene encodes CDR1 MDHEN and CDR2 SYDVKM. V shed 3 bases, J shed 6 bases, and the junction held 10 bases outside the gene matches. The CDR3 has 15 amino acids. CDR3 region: CASSFGDRVLHGYTF. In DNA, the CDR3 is TGTGCCAGCAGTTTCGGCGACAGGGTCCTACATGGCTACACCTTC.

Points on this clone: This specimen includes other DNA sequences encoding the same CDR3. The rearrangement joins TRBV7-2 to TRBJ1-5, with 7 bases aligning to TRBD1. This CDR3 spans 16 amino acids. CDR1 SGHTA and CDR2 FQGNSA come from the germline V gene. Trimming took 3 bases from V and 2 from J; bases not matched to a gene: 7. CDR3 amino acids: CASSLSRQGGNQPQHF. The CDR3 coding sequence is TGTGCCAGCAGCTTGAGTAGACAGGGAGGCAATCAGCCCCAGCATTTT.

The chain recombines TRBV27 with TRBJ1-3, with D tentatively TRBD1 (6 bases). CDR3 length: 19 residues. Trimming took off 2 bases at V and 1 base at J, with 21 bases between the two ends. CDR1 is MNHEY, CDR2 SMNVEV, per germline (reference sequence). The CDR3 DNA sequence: TGTGCCAGCAGTTTAATAGTGTGGCGTCGGGACATATCTGGAAACACCATATATTTT. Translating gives CASSLIVWRRDISGNTIYF.

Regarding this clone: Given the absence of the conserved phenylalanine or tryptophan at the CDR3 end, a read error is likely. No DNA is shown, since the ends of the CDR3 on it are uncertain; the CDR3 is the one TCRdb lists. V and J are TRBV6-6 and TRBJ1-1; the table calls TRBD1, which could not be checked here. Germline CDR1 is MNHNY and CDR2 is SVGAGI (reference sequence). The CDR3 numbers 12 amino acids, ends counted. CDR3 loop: CASSSGTGGSVI.

The CDR3 spells CASSRTGRDTQYF. Here the CDR3 DNA reads TGTGCCAGCAGCCGGACAGGGCGAGATACGCAGTATTTT. The V call is TRBV7-3, the J call TRBJ2-3, with 8 bases matching TRBD1. Per the germline V gene, CDR1 is SGHTA and CDR2 is FQGTGA. The CDR3 runs to 13 residues. The junction had 3 bases not matched to a gene; V was cut back by 5 bases and J by 5 bases.

CDR3 in DNA: TGTGCCAGCAGTTCCGCCGGGACAGGTACATATGGCTACACCTTC. Protein: CASSSAGTGTYGYTF. V is TRBV6-6 and J is TRBJ1-2; 8 bases match TRBD1. From germline, CDR1 is MNHNY and CDR2 SVGAGI (reference sequence). After removal of 4 bases from V and 5 bases from J, the junction contained 9 bases not matched to a gene. The CDR3 covers 15 residues.

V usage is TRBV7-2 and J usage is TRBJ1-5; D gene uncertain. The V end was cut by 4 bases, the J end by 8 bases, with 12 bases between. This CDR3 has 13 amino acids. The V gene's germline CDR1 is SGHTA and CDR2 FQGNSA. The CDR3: CASSSTSSEPQHF. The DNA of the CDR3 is TGTGCCAGCAGCTCAACTTCATCGGAGCCCCAGCATTTT.

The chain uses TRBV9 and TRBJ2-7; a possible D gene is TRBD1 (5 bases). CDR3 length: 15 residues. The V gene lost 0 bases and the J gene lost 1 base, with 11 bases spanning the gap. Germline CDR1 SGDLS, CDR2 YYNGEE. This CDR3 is CASSVGDRGSYEQYF. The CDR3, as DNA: TGTGCCAGCAGCGTAGGTGACAGAGGATCCTACGAGCAGTACTTC.

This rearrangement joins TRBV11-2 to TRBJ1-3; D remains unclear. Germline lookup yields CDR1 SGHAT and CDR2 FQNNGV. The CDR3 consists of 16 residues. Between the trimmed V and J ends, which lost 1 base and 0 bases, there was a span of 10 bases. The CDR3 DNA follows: TGTGCCAGCAGCTTAGGGTCAGTCAGCTCTGGAAACACCATATATTTT. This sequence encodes CASSLGSVSSGNTIYF.

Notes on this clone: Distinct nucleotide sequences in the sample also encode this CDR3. For the CDR3, the DNA is TGCAGCGTTGACCGGGAGAGGACTGAAGCTTTCTTT. The encoded protein is CSVDRERTEAFF. The chain links TRBV29-1 to TRBJ1-1, with no clear D. The CDR3 loop spans 12 amino acids. V lost 3 bases, J lost 5 bases, and 10 bases lay in between. Germline V gives CDR1 SQVTM, CDR2 ANQGSEA.

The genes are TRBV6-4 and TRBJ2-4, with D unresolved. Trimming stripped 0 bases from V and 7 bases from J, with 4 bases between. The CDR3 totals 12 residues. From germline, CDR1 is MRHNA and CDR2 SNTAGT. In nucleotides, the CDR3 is TGTGCCAGCAGTGACTCCTCCAACATTCAGTACTTC. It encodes CASSDSSNIQYF.

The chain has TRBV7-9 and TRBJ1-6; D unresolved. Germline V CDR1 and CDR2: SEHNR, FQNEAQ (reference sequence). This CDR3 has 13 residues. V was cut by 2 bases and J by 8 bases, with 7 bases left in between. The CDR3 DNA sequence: TGTGCCAGCAGCTTAAACAGTGATTCACCCCTCCACTTT. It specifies CASSLNSDSPLHF.

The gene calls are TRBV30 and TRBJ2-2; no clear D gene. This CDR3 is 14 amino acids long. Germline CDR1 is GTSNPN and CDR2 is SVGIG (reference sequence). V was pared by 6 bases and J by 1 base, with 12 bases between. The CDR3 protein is CACPRRVNTGELFF. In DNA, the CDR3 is TGTGCCTGCCCTAGACGGGTGAACACCGGGGAGCTGTTTTTT.

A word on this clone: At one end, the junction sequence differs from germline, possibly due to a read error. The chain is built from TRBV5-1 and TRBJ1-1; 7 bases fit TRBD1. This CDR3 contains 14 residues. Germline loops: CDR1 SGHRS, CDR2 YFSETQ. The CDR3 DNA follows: TGCGCCAGCAGCTCCCTGACAGGGAACTCTGAAGCTTTCTTT. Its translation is CASSSLTGNSEAFF.

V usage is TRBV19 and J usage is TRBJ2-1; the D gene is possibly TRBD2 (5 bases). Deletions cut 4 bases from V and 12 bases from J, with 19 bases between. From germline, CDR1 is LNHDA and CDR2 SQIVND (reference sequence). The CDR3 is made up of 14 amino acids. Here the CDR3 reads CASSTGGTPRGQFF. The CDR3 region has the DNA TGTGCCAGTAGTACCGGAGGCACCCCACGGGGGCAGTTCTTC.

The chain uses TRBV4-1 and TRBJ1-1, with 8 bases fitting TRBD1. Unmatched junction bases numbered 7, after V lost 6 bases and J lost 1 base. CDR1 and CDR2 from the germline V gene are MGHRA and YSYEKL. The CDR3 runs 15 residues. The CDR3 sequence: CASRNPGTGNTEAFF. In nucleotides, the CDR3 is TGCGCCAGCAGGAATCCCGGGACAGGGAACACTGAAGCTTTCTTT.

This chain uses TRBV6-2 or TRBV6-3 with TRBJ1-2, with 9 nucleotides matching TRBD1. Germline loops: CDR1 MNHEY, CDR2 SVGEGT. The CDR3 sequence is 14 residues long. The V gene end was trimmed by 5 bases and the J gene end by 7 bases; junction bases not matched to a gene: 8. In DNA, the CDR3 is TGTGCCAGCAGTCGCTCCGGGACAGGGCTTGGCTACACCTTC. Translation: CASSRSGTGLGYTF.

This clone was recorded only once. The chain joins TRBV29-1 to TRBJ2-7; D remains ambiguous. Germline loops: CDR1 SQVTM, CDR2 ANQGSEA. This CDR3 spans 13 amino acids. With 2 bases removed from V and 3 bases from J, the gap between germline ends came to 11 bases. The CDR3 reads CSVETADHYEQYF. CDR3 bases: TGCAGCGTTGAAACAGCCGACCACTACGAGCAGTACTTC.

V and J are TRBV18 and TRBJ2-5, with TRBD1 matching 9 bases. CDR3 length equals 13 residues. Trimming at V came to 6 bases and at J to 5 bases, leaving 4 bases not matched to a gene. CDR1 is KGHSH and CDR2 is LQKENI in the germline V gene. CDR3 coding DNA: TGTGCCAGCTCGGGACAGGGTGAGGAGACCCAGTACTTC. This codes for CASSGQGEETQYF.

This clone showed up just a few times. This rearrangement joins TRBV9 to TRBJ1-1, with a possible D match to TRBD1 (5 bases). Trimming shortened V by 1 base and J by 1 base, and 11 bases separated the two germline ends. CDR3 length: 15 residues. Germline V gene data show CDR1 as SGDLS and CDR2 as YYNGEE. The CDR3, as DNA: TGTGCCAGCAGCGTACGGGGGGACTGGAACACTGAAGCTTTCTTT. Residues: CASSVRGDWNTEAFF.

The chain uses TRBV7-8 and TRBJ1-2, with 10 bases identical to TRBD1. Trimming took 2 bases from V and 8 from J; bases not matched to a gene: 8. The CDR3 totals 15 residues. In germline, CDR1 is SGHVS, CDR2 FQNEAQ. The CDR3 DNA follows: TGTGCCAGCAGCTTAAGGGGGACAGGGGCGCGGGGCTACACCTTC. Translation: CASSLRGTGARGYTF.

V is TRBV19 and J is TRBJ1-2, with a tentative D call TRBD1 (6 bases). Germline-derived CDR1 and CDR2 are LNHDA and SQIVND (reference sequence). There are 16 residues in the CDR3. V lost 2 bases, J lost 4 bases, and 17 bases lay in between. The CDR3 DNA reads TGTGCCAGTAGTATACCGAGGCAGGGGATGTCCTATGGCTACACCTTC. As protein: CASSIPRQGMSYGYTF.

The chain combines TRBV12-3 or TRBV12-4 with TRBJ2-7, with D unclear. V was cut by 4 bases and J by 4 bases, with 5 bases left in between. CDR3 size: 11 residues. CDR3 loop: CASSSQYEQYF. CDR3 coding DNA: TGTGCCAGCAGTTCCCAATACGAGCAGTACTTC.

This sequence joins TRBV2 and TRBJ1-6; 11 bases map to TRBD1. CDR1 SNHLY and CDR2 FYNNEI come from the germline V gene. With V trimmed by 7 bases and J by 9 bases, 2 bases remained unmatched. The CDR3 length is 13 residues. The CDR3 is CASTGTGGSPLHF. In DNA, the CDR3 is TGTGCCAGCACCGGGACAGGGGGTTCACCCCTCCACTTT. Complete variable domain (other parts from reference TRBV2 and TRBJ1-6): EPEVTQTPSHQVTQMGQEVILRCVPISNHLYFYWYRQILGQKVEFLVSFYNNEISEKSEIFDDQFSVERPDGSNFTLKIRSTKLEDSAMYFCASTGTGGSPLHFGNGTRLTVT.

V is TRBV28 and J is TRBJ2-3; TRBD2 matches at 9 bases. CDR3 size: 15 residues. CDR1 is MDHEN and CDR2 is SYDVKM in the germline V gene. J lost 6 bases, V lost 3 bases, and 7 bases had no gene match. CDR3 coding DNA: TGTGCCAGCAGTTTTGAGGCTAGCGGGGAGGATACGCAGTATTTT. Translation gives CASSFEASGEDTQYF.

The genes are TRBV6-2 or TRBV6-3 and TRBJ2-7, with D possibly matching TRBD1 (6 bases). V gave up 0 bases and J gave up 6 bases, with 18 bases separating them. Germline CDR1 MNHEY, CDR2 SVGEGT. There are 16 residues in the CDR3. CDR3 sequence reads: CASSYSPGQNLLEQYF. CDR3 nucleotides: TGTGCCAGCAGTTACTCCCCGGGACAAAACCTGCTCGAGCAGTACTTC.